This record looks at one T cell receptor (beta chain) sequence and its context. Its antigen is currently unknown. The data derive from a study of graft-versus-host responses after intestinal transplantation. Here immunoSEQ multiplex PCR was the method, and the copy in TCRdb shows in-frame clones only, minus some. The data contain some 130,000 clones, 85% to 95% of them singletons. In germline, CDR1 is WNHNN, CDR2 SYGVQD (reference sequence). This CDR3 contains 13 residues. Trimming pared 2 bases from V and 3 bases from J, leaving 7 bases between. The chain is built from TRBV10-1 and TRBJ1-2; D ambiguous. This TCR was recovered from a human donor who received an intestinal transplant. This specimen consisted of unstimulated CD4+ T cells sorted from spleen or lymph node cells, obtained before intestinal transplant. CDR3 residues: CASSEHGYYGYTF. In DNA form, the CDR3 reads TGCGCCAGCAGTGAGCACGGATACTATGGCTACACCTTC.